This T cell receptor (beta chain) was identified during a study of blood T cell repertoires in COVID-19. Participants came from roughly 24 US areas, aged roughly 18 to 89 years. The CDR3 has 18 amino acids. Germline assignment: CDR1 GTSNPN and CDR2 SVGIG (reference sequence). V shed 3 bases and J 2 bases; nucleotides not matched to a gene: 14. Here immunoSEQ multiplex PCR was the method, and the copy in TCRdb shows in-frame clones only, minus some. The sample holds about 290,000 clones; about nine tenths are singletons and the top ten take 1.7%. The V and J genes are TRBV30 and TRBJ1-1; 11 nucleotides agree with TRBD1. The source material was PBMCs or T cells enriched from blood (not recorded which). The clonotype was recovered from a woman aged 40 to 50 who had recovered from COVID-19. The CDR3 is CAWSSDRGRERFNTEAFF. The CDR3 nucleotides are TGTGCCTGGAGCTCGGACAGGGGGCGAGAAAGATTCAACACTGAAGCTTTCTTT.